This T cell receptor beta chain was identified during a study of T cell responses to AZD1222 COVID-19 vaccine. Data came from immunoSEQ multiplex PCR; TCRdb stores just in-frame clones and leaves some out. The repertoire holds approximately 190,000 clones, 93% seen once, with about 1% in the top ten. Germline V CDR1 and CDR2: MDHEN, SYDVKM. CDR3 size: 12 residues. With 6 bases removed from V and 7 bases from J, the gap between germline ends came to 12 bases. Source: peripheral blood, taken 28 days after the second AZD1222 dose. J is TRBJ1-2 and V is TRBV28, with D unresolved. The sequence derives from an adult who received the AZD1222 COVID-19 vaccine. The CDR3 DNA follows: TGTGCCAGCAGGGAGACGGTAGGTGGCTACACCTTC. Translation gives CASRETVGGYTF.